This is a list of T cell receptor beta chains from one sample in a study of cytomegalovirus exposure and HLA in healthy donors. Here immunoSEQ multiplex PCR was the method, and the copy in TCRdb shows in-frame clones only, minus some. The sample consists of around 140,000 clones, 65% to 90% of them appearing once. Source material: PBMCs. The receptors stem from a woman aged 25 to 45 in good health and CMV-seronegative. The CDR3 runs from the conserved cysteine through the conserved F or W. D genes are given only for firm matches. A clone size is listed for some rows: how often the clone was seen (once, few, many), or a class if it is expanded.

. | TRBJ2-5 | TRBV2 | . | TGTGCCAGCAGTGTAGACAGGTTAGACCAAGAGACCCAGTACTTC | CASSVDRLDQETQYF
TRBD2 | TRBJ2-1 | TRBV5-4 | once | TGTGCCAGCAGCTTGAATAGCGGGGACAATGAGCAGTTCTTC | CASSLNSGDNEQFF
. | TRBJ1-4 | TRBV4-1 | . | TGCGCCAGCGCGGGGCGAGCTAATGAAAAACTGTTTTTT | CASAGRANEKLFF
TRBD2 | TRBJ2-1 | TRBV2 | . | TGTGCCAGCAGTGGGGCGACTAGCGGGAGCCATGAGCAGTTCTTC | CASSGATSGSHEQFF
TRBD1 | TRBJ1-3 | TRBV7-9 | . | TGTGCCAGCAGCTTAGGGAGAATCCGGGACAGTATTGGAAACACCATATATTTT | CASSLGRIRDSIGNTIYF
. | TRBJ2-1 | TRBV4-1 | . | TGCGCCAGCAGCCAAGACCCTTCACTAGGACTCAATGAGCAGTTCTTC | CASSQDPSLGLNEQFF
. | TRBJ1-4 | TRBV7-9 | . | TGTGCCAGCAGCCGCGCCTCGCCAACTAATGAAAAACTGTTTTTT | CASSRASPTNEKLFF
. | TRBJ1-2 | TRBV19 | . | TGTGCCAGTAGTCCGTCTATCCGATATGGCTACACCTTC | CASSPSIRYGYTF
TRBD1 | TRBJ2-7 | TRBV5-6 | once | TGTGCCAGCAGGGCTAGACAGGGGCGATCCTCCTACGAGCAGTACTTC | CASRARQGRSSYEQYF
. | TRBJ1-1 | TRBV7-2 | . | TGTGCCAGCAGCTTAGACGGTCCTTCGAGGGCCCCCACTGAAGCTTTCTTT | CASSLDGPSRAPTEAFF
TRBD1 | TRBJ2-7 | TRBV7-7 | once | TGTGCCAGCAGCCCCAGACAGGGGGACGAGCAGTACTTC | CASSPRQGDEQYF
TRBD1 | TRBJ1-1 | TRBV28 | . | TGTGCCAGCAGTTTATCAGCGCAGGGGGACACTGAAGCTTTCTTT | CASSLSAQGDTEAFF
. | TRBJ2-1 | TRBV7-2 | . | TGTGCCAGCAGCCCCGGGGGTACCTCCCTATACAATGAGCAGTTCTTC | CASSPGGTSLYNEQFF
. | TRBJ2-1 | TRBV28 | . | TGTGCCAGCCTTTCACCTCTAGGCTACAATGAGCAGTTCTTC | CASLSPLGYNEQFF
TRBD2 | TRBJ2-1 | TRBV29-1 | . | TGCAGCACCCGGGGGACTAGCGGTAACTACAATGAGCAGTTCTTC | CSTRGTSGNYNEQFF
TRBD2 | TRBJ2-3 | TRBV5-6 | . | TGTGCCAGCAGCTTGTTCGGTAGCGGGAGCTCAGATACGCAGTATTTT | CASSLFGSGSSDTQYF
. | TRBJ1-2 | TRBV21-1 | . | TGTGCCAGCAGCAGGCTCCAGACAGTGTTCTATGGCTACACCTTC | CASSRLQTVFYGYTF
TRBD1 | TRBJ2-5 | TRBV5-6 | . | TGTGCCAGCAGTGGTGGGACAGGGGGCGCAGAGACCCAGTACTTC | CASSGGTGGAETQYF
. | TRBJ1-6 | TRBV19 | . | TGTGCCAGTAGTATGGAGCAGTATAATTCACCCCTCCACTTT | CASSMEQYNSPLHF
. | TRBJ2-4 | TRBV6-1 | . | TGTGCCAGCAGTGAGGAGGCCGGGGGAGCCAAAAACATTCAGTACTTC | CASSEEAGGAKNIQYF
. | TRBJ1-5 | TRBV2 | . | TGTGCCAGCAGTGAAGGGGGGCTAAGCAATCAGCCCCAGCATTTT | CASSEGGLSNQPQHF
. | TRBJ1-2 | TRBV5-1 | . | TGCGCCAGCAGCGGCGGGGGCACTAACTATGGCTACACCTTC | CASSGGGTNYGYTF
TRBD1 | TRBJ1-5 | TRBV18 | . | TGTGCCAGCTCCCCGCGGGGGACAGGGGGGCATCAGCCCCAGCATTTT | CASSPRGTGGHQPQHF
TRBD2 | TRBJ2-1 | TRBV29-1 | . | TGCAGCGTTGGAACGGGGGGAGACTATGAGCAGTTCTTC | CSVGTGGDYEQFF
. | TRBJ2-7 | TRBV2 | . | TGTGCCAGCAGTACGGGGGCCTACGAGCAGTACTTC | CASSTGAYEQYF
TRBD1 | TRBJ1-5 | TRBV28 | few | TGTGCCAGCAGTCTATCCGGGACAGGGGGCTTCAATAGCAATCAGCCCCAGCATTTT | CASSLSGTGGFNSNQPQHF
. | TRBJ1-5 | TRBV4-3 | . | TGCGCCAGCAGCCAAGATCTCGGGGTTGGACAGCCCCAGCATTTT | CASSQDLGVGQPQHF
TRBD1 | TRBJ1-2 | TRBV27 | . | TGTGCCAGCAGTCCCTCGGACAGGCGTGGCTACACCTTC | CASSPSDRRGYTF
TRBD2 | TRBJ2-2 | TRBV5-6 | . | TGTGCCAGCAGCTTGATCTGGGCTAGCGGGGCCGGGGAGCTGTTTTTT | CASSLIWASGAGELFF
TRBD1 | TRBJ1-1 | TRBV27 | . | TGTGCCAGCAGGCCAAAAACACAGGGGCGGCGGACTGAAGCTTTCTTT | CASRPKTQGRRTEAFF